A single sample gave rise to the 7 T cell receptor beta chains below, sequenced in a study of blood T cell repertoires in COVID-19. Profiling relied on immunoSEQ multiplex PCR, and the TCRdb table lists in-frame clones only, not all of them. This table has about 270,000 clones, 86% appearing once. The sequenced sample consisted of peripheral blood. The source is a man in his forties or fifties who had recovered from COVID-19.

The chain links TRBV11-2 to TRBJ2-7, with D maybe TRBD2 (5 bases). Germline CDR1 is SGHAT and CDR2 is FQNNGV. This CDR3 is built from 14 residues. Trimming removed 5 bases from V and 4 bases from J, with 15 bases in between. The CDR3 DNA reads TGTGCCAGCAGCATACGGACGGGGTCTTACGAGCAGTACTTC. It specifies CASSIRTGSYEQYF.

This clone was counted a few times. The chain couples TRBV6-2 or TRBV6-3 to TRBJ2-3; possibly TRBD2 for D (5 bases). Trimming shortened V by 0 bases and J by 2 bases, and 9 bases separated the two germline ends. The germline gives CDR1 MNHEY, CDR2 SVGEGT. CDR3 length: 15 residues. In DNA, the CDR3 is TGTGCCAGCAGTTACTCTCCGGGATTCACAGATACGCAGTATTTT. Residues: CASSYSPGFTDTQYF.

V usage is TRBV6-4 and J usage is TRBJ1-6; 7 bases are shared with TRBD1. Germline values: CDR1 MRHNA, CDR2 SNTAGT. The V gene end was trimmed by 6 bases and the J gene end by 5 bases; junction bases not matched to a gene: 7. The length of the CDR3 is 15 residues. The CDR3 nucleotides read TGTGCCAGCAGAGAGGGGGCGACTCATAATTCACCCCTCCACTTT. This gives the protein CASREGATHNSPLHF.

V usage is TRBV7-3 and J usage is TRBJ2-2; 10 bases are shared with TRBD1. V was pared by 5 bases and J by 6 bases, with 3 bases of the junction left unmatched. CDR3 length: 14 amino acids. Germline loops: CDR1 SGHTA, CDR2 FQGTGA. CDR3 sequence reads: CASSGQGVAGELFF. CDR3 in DNA: TGTGCCAGCAGCGGACAGGGGGTCGCCGGGGAGCTGTTTTTT.

This chain links TRBV15 with TRBJ2-1; D is possibly TRBD2 (5 bases). This CDR3 spans 17 amino acids. With 3 bases removed from V and 1 base from J, the gap between germline ends came to 16 bases. Looked up from germline, CDR1 is LNHNV and CDR2 is YYDKDF (reference sequence). CDR3: CATSSPRLAASYNEQFF. As DNA, the CDR3 is TGTGCCACCAGCAGCCCCAGGCTAGCTGCTTCCTACAATGAGCAGTTCTTC.

The CDR3 nucleotides are TGTGCCAGCAGCTCCGGACAGGGGAATACCCACAATGAGCAGTTCTTC. Its protein product is CASSSGQGNTHNEQFF. This sequence joins TRBV11-2 and TRBJ2-1, with 9 nucleotides matching TRBD1. From germline, CDR1 is SGHAT and CDR2 FQNNGV. This CDR3 has 16 amino acids. V lost 4 bases and J lost 5; bases outside the gene matches: 9.

The chain joins TRBV13 to TRBJ2-1; the D gene is possibly TRBD1 (6 bases). This CDR3 region has 14 residues. Per germline, CDR1 PRHDT and CDR2 FYEKMQ (reference sequence). Trimming shortened V by 4 bases and J by 3 bases, and 10 bases separated the two germline ends. In DNA, the CDR3 is TGTGCCAGCAGCTCTAGGACAGTCTACAATGAGCAGTTCTTC. Encoded protein: CASSSRTVYNEQFF.